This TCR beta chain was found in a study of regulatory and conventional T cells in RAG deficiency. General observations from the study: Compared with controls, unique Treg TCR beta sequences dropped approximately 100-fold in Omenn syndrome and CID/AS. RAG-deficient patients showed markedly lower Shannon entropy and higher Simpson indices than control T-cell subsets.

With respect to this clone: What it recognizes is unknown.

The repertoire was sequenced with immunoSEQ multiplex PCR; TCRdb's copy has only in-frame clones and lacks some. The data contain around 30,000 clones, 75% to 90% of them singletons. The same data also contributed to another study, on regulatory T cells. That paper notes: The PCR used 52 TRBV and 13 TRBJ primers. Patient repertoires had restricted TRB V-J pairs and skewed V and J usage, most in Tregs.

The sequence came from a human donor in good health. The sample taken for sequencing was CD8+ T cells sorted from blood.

CDR3: CAWSVYGLNEAFF. The CDR3 DNA reads as TGTGCCTGGAGTGTATATGGGCTTAATGAAGCTTTCTTT. V and J are TRBV30 and TRBJ1-1; unclear D gene. This CDR3 region has 13 residues. The V and J ends lost 0 bases and 7 bases respectively, with 12 bases between them. The germline CDR1 and CDR2 sequences are GTSNPN and SVGIG (reference sequence).